This T cell receptor (beta chain) emerged from a study of tumor-infiltrating lymphocytes in primary liver carcinoma. For each extraction, RNA and DNA were obtained together from about 19-30 mg of unsorted bulk tissue. The ends were cut back, 3 bases at V and 5 bases at J, with 18 bases in the middle. Germline CDR1 reads SQVTM; CDR2 reads ANQGSEA. The CDR3 is 15 residues long. Total RNA (approximately 500 ng) served as template for TCR beta cDNA synthesis primed by a constant-region primer. Sequencing libraries for TCR beta derived from three nested multiplex PCR rounds that used slightly modified ARM-PCR. Amplification in the first two PCR rounds was performed using TRBV1-TRBV30 forward primers and a C-beta reverse primer for 10 cycles each. MiXCR, applied by TCRdb to the multiplex PCR reads, yields one record per CDR3 protein. Here the sample spans just under 45,000 distinct CDR3 sequences, about 73% being singletons.

Points on this clonotype: No conserved phenylalanine or tryptophan ends this CDR3, so it is likely a read error.

The specimen sequenced was liver tumor tissue from sampling region 2. Subset defined: tumor region T2, inferior pole. This TCR came from a middle-aged man with primary liver carcinoma and hepatitis B virus infection. The rearrangement joins TRBV29-1 to TRBJ2-3; D possibly corresponds to TRBD2 (6 bases). The CDR3 region is CSVEGGAGVIDTQYL. CDR3 sequence (DNA): TGCAGCGTTGAGGGCGGGGCCGGCGTCATAGATACGCAGTATCTT.